This T cell receptor (beta chain) derives from a study of blood T cell repertoires in COVID-19. Study-wide background: Sources were T cells, B-cell-depleted T cells, or PBMCs; the material itself was cDNA or gDNA.

Germline V lookup: CDR1 GTSNPN, CDR2 SVGIG (reference sequence). This CDR3 spans 13 amino acids. V was cut by 4 bases and J by 0 bases, with 9 bases left in between. Generated by immunoSEQ multiplex PCR, the TCRdb table keeps only in-frame clones and is missing some. The sample lists some 500,000 clones; 88% were seen once. Participants, about 18 to 90 years old, spanned approximately 26 US areas. Cohort allocation depended upon clinical history that participants reported. What the recovered Cohort 3 donors had was two negative PCRs, clearance, or symptom resolution. The receptor was isolated from a woman in her forties who had recovered from COVID-19. Sequences were obtained from PBMCs or T cells enriched from blood (not recorded which). The chain has TRBV30 and TRBJ1-1, with TRBD1 as a possible D gene (6 bases). CDR3 nucleotides: TGTGCCTGGAAAAGACAGGTGAACACTGAAGCTTTCTTT. This sequence encodes CAWKRQVNTEAFF.